This is a list of T cell receptor beta chains from one sample in a study of blood T cell repertoires in COVID-19. Clones were sequenced by immunoSEQ multiplex PCR, and TCRdb holds only the in-frame ones, with some missing. The table includes some 240,000 clones, 92% detected once. The sequenced sample was peripheral blood. Source of these receptors: a man in his 60s with COVID-19, enrolled during active disease. CDR3s include the opening cysteine and the closing phenylalanine or tryptophan. The order of the fields is V gene, clone size, D gene, J gene, CDR3 DNA, CDR3 protein. The D gene is left open where the match is weak. Where a row states a size, it is once, few, many or the class of an expanded clone; other rows omit it.

TRBV5-4,NA,NA,TRBJ2-3,TGTGCCAGCAGCCCCCGCGCAGGGGCAGATACGCAGTATTTT,CASSPRAGADTQYF
TRBV7-2,NA,TRBD1,TRBJ1-5,TGTGCCAGCAGCCCCCACAGGGGGGGAGTGAATCAGCCCCAGCATTTT,CASSPHRGGVNQPQHF
TRBV24-1,NA,TRBD2,TRBJ2-2,TGTGCCACCAGAGGAGCGGGGGGGAACACCGGGGAGCTGTTTTTT,CATRGAGGNTGELFF
TRBV30,once,TRBD1,TRBJ1-2,TGTGCCTGGAGTGTACGTCTGGGACAGGGGAACTATGGCTACACCTTC,CAWSVRLGQGNYGYTF
TRBV5-5,NA,NA,TRBJ1-4,TGTGCCAGCAGCTTGGGGCAGGGAATGGAAAAACTGTTTTTT,CASSLGQGMEKLFF
TRBV5-6,once,TRBD1,TRBJ1-2,TGTGCCAGCAGCGAGGGACAGGGCCCCTATGGCTACACCTTC,CASSEGQGPYGYTF
TRBV9,NA,TRBD2,TRBJ2-1,TGTGCCAGCAGCGTAGTTTCCCCGGGACTAGCGGACAACTCCTACAATGAGCAGTTCTTC,CASSVVSPGLADNSYNEQFF
TRBV10-1,NA,TRBD1,TRBJ2-7,TGCGCCAGCAGGATGGGGGACAGCGTCTACGAGCAGTACTTC,CASRMGDSVYEQYF
TRBV19,NA,TRBD2,TRBJ2-1,TGTGCCAGTAGTGCAGCGGGAGAATCAACTGAGCAGTTCTTC,CASSAAGESTEQFF
TRBV7-8,NA,NA,TRBJ1-1,TGTGCCAGCAGCATATCCCGGAGAGTCACTGAAGCTTTCTTT,CASSISRRVTEAFF
TRBV11-2,NA,NA,TRBJ1-3,TGTGCCAGCAGCCTCAGTGAAGACACCATATATTTT,CASSLSEDTIYF
TRBV7-9,NA,NA,TRBJ2-1,TGTGCCAGCAGCTTTACTGATTCCGATGAGCAGTTCTTC,CASSFTDSDEQFF
TRBV7-9,NA,NA,TRBJ2-1,TGTGCCAGCAGCCTACCGAGGGACTTAAATTACAATGAGCAGTTCTTC,CASSLPRDLNYNEQFF
TRBV9,NA,NA,TRBJ1-6,TGTGCCAGCAGCTTAAACCCCAGACAGGCTAGTAATTCACCCCTCCACTTT,CASSLNPRQASNSPLHF
TRBV6-5,NA,TRBD1,TRBJ1-2,TGTGCCAGCAGTTCCCTTGGGACAGGGGGCGTGGATGGCTACACCTTC,CASSSLGTGGVDGYTF
TRBV6-5,NA,TRBD1,TRBJ1-1,TGTGCCAGCAGACCACCGGGACAGCACAACACTGAAGCTTTCTTT,CASRPPGQHNTEAFF
TRBV19,NA,TRBD2,TRBJ2-7,TGTGCCAGCAGTACTACGGGGAGGGATCCCTACGAGCAGTACTTC,CASSTTGRDPYEQYF
TRBV6-5,NA,NA,TRBJ1-1,TGTGCCAGCAGGGACTTTATGACAGGCTCCTCTGAAGCTTTCTTT,CASRDFMTGSSEAFF
TRBV5-1,NA,NA,TRBJ1-5,TGCGCCAGCAGCTTGGAACCAGGGCTCAATCAGCCCCAGCATTTT,CASSLEPGLNQPQHF
TRBV7-9,NA,TRBD1,TRBJ1-2,TGTGCCAGCAGCTTAGTTAACCAGGGGGCGTGGGGCTACACCTTC,CASSLVNQGAWGYTF
TRBV6-6,NA,TRBD2,TRBJ2-3,TGTGCCAGCAGGGCGGGAGTTAGCACAGATACGCAGTATTTT,CASRAGVSTDTQYF
TRBV27,NA,TRBD2,TRBJ2-7,TGTGCCAGCAGTTTTCGACTAGCGGGGAAGTACGAGCAGTACTTC,CASSFRLAGKYEQYF
TRBV6-1,NA,TRBD1,TRBJ1-2,TGTGCCAGCAGTGAATGGGCAGGGGGACCCTATGGCTACACCTTC,CASSEWAGGPYGYTF
TRBV10-3,NA,TRBD1,TRBJ2-1,TGTGCCATCAGTGAGTCACCCGGGACAGGGGGCAGTGAGCAGTTCTTC,CAISESPGTGGSEQFF
TRBV6-5,NA,NA,TRBJ1-3,TGTGCCAGCATACCTACTTTCTCTGGAAACACCATATATTTT,CASIPTFSGNTIYF
TRBV10-2,NA,NA,TRBJ2-7,TGCGCCAGCACCGAACAGGCCGCGGTGGCCTACGAGCAGTACTTC,CASTEQAAVAYEQYF
TRBV6-6,once,NA,TRBJ1-1,TGTGCCAGCAGTTACAGCGCCCCGTTATTCACTGAAGCTTTCTTT,CASSYSAPLFTEAFF
TRBV5-6,once,NA,TRBJ1-2,TGTGCCAGCAGCTTGTATGGGGGGTGGAATGGCTACACCTTC,CASSLYGGWNGYTF
TRBV15,NA,TRBD2,TRBJ2-2,TGTGCCACCAGCAGTCAGGGAGGGGAGAACACCGGGGAGCTGTTTTTT,CATSSQGGENTGELFF
TRBV7-9,NA,TRBD2,TRBJ2-7,TGTGCCAGCAGCCCGTGGACTAGCGGGGGGGCCTTCTACGAGCAGTACTTC,CASSPWTSGGAFYEQYF
TRBV4-1,NA,TRBD1,TRBJ2-1,TGCGCCAGCAGCCAGCCTTTAGGGACAGGGAAGGGTAGTCACCAGAGCAATGAGCAGTTCTTC,CASSQPLGTGKGSHQSNEQFF
TRBV6-6,NA,NA,TRBJ2-7,TGTGCCAGCAGTTACGGCCAGGGGCGATCCTACGAGCAGTACTTC,CASSYGQGRSYEQYF
TRBV6-2/TRBV6-3,NA,TRBD1,TRBJ1-1,TGTGCCAGCAGTTCGAGACAGGGCCGGTTGGCTGAAGCTTTCTTT,CASSSRQGRLAEAFF
TRBV15,NA,TRBD1,TRBJ1-3,TGTGCCACCAGCAGAGGCCCCTTGGACAGGGGGCGAAACACCATATATTTT,CATSRGPLDRGRNTIYF
TRBV12-5,NA,TRBD1,TRBJ1-5,TGTGCTAGTGGATTAAACTACGGACAGGGCTTCAATCAGCCCCAGCATTTT,CASGLNYGQGFNQPQHF
TRBV6-2/TRBV6-3,NA,NA,TRBJ1-1,TGTGCCAGCAGTTACGTGGCGGCGAACACTGAAGCTTTCTTT,CASSYVAANTEAFF
TRBV6-5,NA,NA,TRBJ2-7,TGTGCCAGCAGTTACTCAGGGGTCGGCGAGCAGTACTTC,CASSYSGVGEQYF
TRBV6-5,NA,NA,TRBJ2-1,TGTGCCAGCAGTTACCAGGGTTACAATGAGCAGTTCTTC,CASSYQGYNEQFF
TRBV28,NA,NA,TRBJ2-3,TGTGCCAGCACCAGCGGGCCTAGCACAGATACGCAGTATTTT,CASTSGPSTDTQYF
TRBV7-6,NA,TRBD1,TRBJ2-1,TGTGCCAGCAGCTTAGGAGGGGACAGAATCCCTTCCGATGAGCAGTTCTTC,CASSLGGDRIPSDEQFF
TRBV18,few,NA,TRBJ1-1,TGTGCCAGCTCACCGGAGACAGGCACTGAAGCTTTCTTT,CASSPETGTEAFF
TRBV6-5,NA,NA,TRBJ1-1,TGTGCCAGCAGTTACAGGGGCGTAGGAACTGAAGCTTTCTTT,CASSYRGVGTEAFF
TRBV6-5,NA,TRBD1,TRBJ2-2,TGTGCCAGCAGTTTCGTCAGGGGGTCAAACACCGGGGAGCTGTTTTTT,CASSFVRGSNTGELFF
TRBV7-6,NA,TRBD2,TRBJ2-1,TGTGCCAGCAGCTCTTTAGCGGGGGACCTCCTCAATGAGCAGTTCTTC,CASSSLAGDLLNEQFF
TRBV12-3/TRBV12-4,NA,NA,TRBJ1-2,TGTGCCAGCAGTCCGGGGGGTGGCTACACCTTC,CASSPGGGYTF
TRBV28,NA,TRBD1,TRBJ1-6,TGTGCCAGCAGGACAGGGGGGACCTCACCCCTCCACTTT,CASRTGGTSPLHF
TRBV28,NA,TRBD1,TRBJ1-4,TGTGCCAGCAGTGGGACCGGGACAGGGATAAATTTTGAAAAACTGTTTTTT,CASSGTGTGINFEKLFF
TRBV7-9,NA,TRBD2,TRBJ2-1,TGTGCCAGCAGCTCCCTCCCGAAGGTCTCTAGCGGGAGGGATGAGCAGTTCTTC,CASSSLPKVSSGRDEQFF
TRBV9,NA,TRBD1,TRBJ1-3,TGTGCCAGCAGCGTAGTCGACAGGGGAGCTGGAAACACCATATATTTT,CASSVVDRGAGNTIYF
TRBV18,few,NA,TRBJ2-2,TGTGCCAGCTCACCACCAGCGCAGGGTATTATTGCCGGGGAGCTGTTTTTT,CASSPPAQGIIAGELFF
TRBV5-1,NA,NA,TRBJ2-7,TGCGCCAGCAGCTTGGGGCCGACAGGCTACGAGCAGTACTTC,CASSLGPTGYEQYF
TRBV30,NA,TRBD1,TRBJ1-6,TGTGCCTGGAGCCGAGGCGGGACAGGGGCAAGGTCCTATAATTCACCCCTCCACTTT,CAWSRGGTGARSYNSPLHF
TRBV6-2/TRBV6-3,NA,NA,TRBJ2-1,TGTGCCAGCAGTTACTTTGCCAGGGACAATGAGCAGTTCTTC,CASSYFARDNEQFF
TRBV18,NA,TRBD1,TRBJ1-3,TGTGCCAGCTCACCTTCCGGGACAGGGACAGGAAACACCATATATTTT,CASSPSGTGTGNTIYF
TRBV4-1,NA,NA,TRBJ1-5,TGCGCCAGCAGCCAATTCCACCCCCGGGAGAGAAATCAGCCCCAGCATTTT,CASSQFHPRERNQPQHF